The 17 T cell receptor beta chains presented below share a single source sample, sequenced in a study of blood T cell repertoires in COVID-19. Sequencing used immunoSEQ multiplex PCR; TCRdb keeps in-frame clones, though not all of them. The data contain 180,000 or so clones, around 84% of them singletons. Sample: peripheral blood. All receptors come from a woman of 80 years or more with acute or convalescent COVID-19.

CDR3 sequence reads: CASSSQTTNTEAFF. The CDR3 bases are TGCGCCAGCAGCTCCCAGACTACGAACACTGAAGCTTTCTTT. This chain uses TRBV5-1 with TRBJ1-1; no definite D call. The CDR3 contains 14 residues. The V gene's germline CDR1 is SGHRS and CDR2 YFSETQ. Trimming left V 3 bases short and J 1 base short, with 10 bases between.

The CDR3 DNA is TGTGCCAGCAGCCTAGGACAGGGTGGCACTGAAGCTTTCTTT. Encoded protein: CASSLGQGGTEAFF. The chain combines TRBV3-1 (or the pseudogene TRBV3-2) with TRBJ1-1, with 8 bases that match TRBD1. Trimming at V came to 4 bases and at J to 4 bases, leaving 5 bases not matched to a gene. Looked up from germline, CDR1 is LGHDT and CDR2 is YNNKEL (reference sequence). The CDR3 has 14 amino acids.

There are a few counts of this clone. This chain joins TRBV27 and TRBJ2-1, with D perhaps matching TRBD1 (5 bases). Germline values: CDR1 MNHEY, CDR2 SMNVEV (reference sequence). V was clipped by 5 bases and J by 7 bases, with 18 bases between them. CDR3 length equals 15 residues. CDR3 amino acids: CASSPDSPFMNEQFF. The CDR3 DNA sequence: TGTGCCAGCAGTCCCGACAGCCCTTTTATGAATGAGCAGTTCTTC.

The rearrangement joins TRBV6-4 to TRBJ2-5; TRBD2 agrees at 7 bases. Losses at the gene ends were 4 bases for V and 3 bases for J; bases not matched to a gene: 2. Germline-derived CDR1 and CDR2 are MRHNA and SNTAGT. The CDR3 spans 13 residues. CDR3: CASSVAGEETQYF. CDR3 sequence (DNA): TGTGCCAGCAGTGTAGCGGGTGAAGAGACCCAGTACTTC.

DNA of the CDR3: TGTGCCAGCAGTTTCCGGACAGGGGAGGGCTACACCTTC. This encodes CASSFRTGEGYTF. The V gene is TRBV27, the J gene TRBJ1-2, with 9 positions matching TRBD1. V was clipped by 3 bases and J by 8 bases; unmatched bases: 4. Germline V lookup: CDR1 MNHEY, CDR2 SMNVEV (reference sequence). The CDR3 runs 13 residues.

This clone was detected only once. The chain recombines TRBV19 with TRBJ2-1; 7 bases are shared with TRBD2. The CDR3 runs to 14 residues. Germline loops: CDR1 LNHDA, CDR2 SQIVND (reference sequence). The ends lost 11 bases at V and 9 bases at J; junction bases unmatched: 16. CDR3 sequence reads: CASKTSSGRREQFF. In DNA, the CDR3 is TGTGCCTCTAAGACGTCTAGCGGCCGGCGTGAGCAGTTCTTC.

This clone was detected once. This chain joins TRBV29-1 and TRBJ2-5; 7 bases are shared with TRBD2. Germline V CDR1 and CDR2: SQVTM, ANQGSEA. The CDR3 covers 14 residues. The trim removed 2 bases at V and 5 bases at J, leaving 8 bases unmatched. This chain's CDR3 is CSVEKGGVGETQYF. For the CDR3, the DNA is TGCAGCGTTGAAAAGGGAGGGGTCGGGGAGACCCAGTACTTC.

This chain joins TRBV6-5 and TRBJ2-6, with 14 bases fitting TRBD2. There are 15 residues in the CDR3. Germline V gene sequence: CDR1 MNHEY, CDR2 SVGAGI. The trim removed 9 bases at V and 6 bases at J, leaving 4 bases unmatched. The CDR3 spells CASRLAGGSANVLTF. CDR3 bases: TGTGCCAGTCGACTAGCGGGAGGGTCGGCCAACGTCCTGACTTTC.

This clone was counted a few times. The chain is built from TRBV28 and TRBJ1-3; a weak D match, TRBD1 (5 bases). CDR3 length: 14 amino acids. Germline assignment: CDR1 MDHEN and CDR2 SYDVKM. Trimming pared 6 bases from V and 0 bases from J, leaving 9 bases between. Written as DNA, the CDR3 is TGTGCCAGCAGCATAGGGGTCTCTGGAAACACCATATATTTT. This translates into CASSIGVSGNTIYF.

J is TRBJ1-5 and V is TRBV5-1; D is uncertain. With 0 bases removed from V and 1 base from J, the gap between germline ends came to 8 bases. This CDR3 is 15 amino acids long. Germline lookup yields CDR1 SGHRS and CDR2 YFSETQ. The DNA for the CDR3 is TGCGCCAGCAGCTTGGAGTCCGGGAGCAATCAGCCCCAGCATTTT. This translates into CASSLESGSNQPQHF. The full variable domain, rest sourced from reference TRBV5-1 and TRBJ1-5, is KAGVTQTPRYLIKTRGQQVTLSCSPISGHRSVSWYQQTPGQGLQFLFEYFSETQRNKGNFPGRFSGRQFSNSRSEMNVSTLELGDSALYLCASSLESGSNQPQHFGDGTRLSIL.

The chain recombines TRBV7-9 with TRBJ2-3; D is unresolved. The germline gives CDR1 SEHNR, CDR2 FQNEAQ (reference sequence). This CDR3 has 14 amino acids. Trimming cost V 3 bases and J 3 bases, with 10 bases left between them. CDR3 in amino acids: CASSFYSLTDTQYF. The DNA for the CDR3 is TGTGCCAGCAGCTTTTACAGTCTGACAGATACGCAGTATTTT.

This clone appeared a few times. V usage is TRBV5-1 and J usage is TRBJ1-6; D remains unclear. This CDR3 has 14 residues. V gave up 1 base and J gave up 7 bases, with 9 bases separating them. The germline V gene encodes CDR1 SGHRS and CDR2 YFSETQ. CDR3 DNA: TGCGCCAGCAGCTTGCAATCGGAGAATTCACCCCTCCACTTT. It translates to CASSLQSENSPLHF.

The gene calls are TRBV5-6 and TRBJ1-2, with TRBD1 as a possible D gene (5 bases). The CDR3 is 15 amino acids. From germline, CDR1 is SGHDT and CDR2 YYEEEE. Trimming removed 0 bases at V and 4 bases at J, with 13 bases between. CDR3 coding DNA: TGTGCCAGCAGCTTGGCCCAGGGAACCCCCTATGGCTACACCTTC. Translating gives CASSLAQGTPYGYTF.

This clone came up once. The rearrangement joins TRBV12-5 to TRBJ2-2; TRBD1 aligns across 7 bases. The junction had 17 bases not matched to a gene; V was cut back by 5 bases and J by 5 bases. Germline V gene lookup returns CDR1 LGHNT and CDR2 FRNRAP. CDR3 length: 18 residues. As DNA, the CDR3 is TGTGCTAGTGGTCCGACACCCCGGGACAGCTTAGGGACCGGGGAGCTGTTTTTT. This sequence encodes CASGPTPRDSLGTGELFF. Based on the CDR3 plus reference TRBV12-5 and TRBJ2-2, the full variable domain is DARVTQTPRHKVTEMGQEVTMRCQPILGHNTVFWYRQTMMQGLELLAYFRNRAPLDDSGMPKDRFSAEMPDATLATLKIQPSEPRDSAVYFCASGPTPRDSLGTGELFFGEGSRLTVL.

This clone was seen just once. J is TRBJ2-5 and V is TRBV7-8; TRBD2 matches at 11 bases. The CDR3 is 19 residues long. Trimming cost V 1 base and J 4 bases; bases outside gene matches: 14. Germline CDR1 reads SGHVS; CDR2 reads FQNEAQ. The CDR3 loop reads CASSLDLYSGRARLETQYF. CDR3 coding DNA: TGTGCCAGCAGCTTAGACCTGTATAGCGGGAGGGCCCGCTTAGAGACCCAGTACTTC.

The chain uses TRBV6-5 and TRBJ1-1; 7 nucleotides agree with TRBD1. CDR3 size: 14 residues. V was pared by 5 bases and J by 1 base, with 4 bases of the junction left unmatched. Germline V gives CDR1 MNHEY, CDR2 SVGAGI. This chain's CDR3 is CASSKTGANTEAFF. The CDR3 DNA sequence: TGTGCCAGCAGTAAAACAGGGGCGAACACTGAAGCTTTCTTT.

This sequence joins TRBV29-1 and TRBJ1-4; the match to TRBD1 covers 7 bases. The germline V gene encodes CDR1 SQVTM and CDR2 ANQGSEA. This CDR3 has 15 amino acids. The J segment lost 2 bases and the V segment lost 5 bases, leaving 8 bases of the junction unmatched. The CDR3 sequence: CSVLAQQGTNEKLFF. The CDR3, as DNA: TGCAGCGTTCTAGCCCAACAGGGGACTAATGAAAAACTGTTTTTT.